The present T cell receptor (beta chain) was sequenced within a study of T cells after yellow fever vaccination. The study, taken as a whole, reports: Post-booster samples contained most primary-vaccination clones (approximately 96% CD4, about 85% CD8). Contamination by abundant bulk-population clonotypes could be present in FACS-sorted repertoires. Clonotypes shared by both compartments, CD4 and CD8, made up a small share.

TCRdb itself ran the 5' RACE reads through MiXCR, one entry per CDR3 protein. The profile shows 400,000 or so distinct CDR3 sequences, approximately 18% of them singletons. Germline-derived CDR1 and CDR2 are SGHTA and FQGNSA. The CDR3 is made up of 13 amino acids. V was trimmed by 4 bases and J by 3 bases, leaving 9 bases between them. This clonotype came up a few times. What it binds is unknown. The rearrangement uses TRBV7-2 and TRBJ1-2; maybe TRBD1 (5 bases). This specimen consisted of PBMCs, obtained before the yellow fever booster vaccination. This receptor was obtained from a man younger than 35 who received the YFV17D yellow fever vaccine. DNA of the CDR3: TGTGCCAGCAGCTCATCGACAGACTATGGCTACACCTTC. This translates into CASSSSTDYGYTF.